This T cell receptor beta chain was identified during a study of response to subunit inactivated influenza vaccine (dated by TCRdb to 2017 to 2018). Regarding the complete study: The study used deep quantitative T cell receptor repertoire profiling to track responses to a trivalent subunit inactivated influenza vaccine.

The study at large found these results: The authors suggested that each seasonal influenza vaccination may recruit only a limited number of new T cells.

Comment on this clonotype: Its antigen target is currently unknown. It has no much larger one-base neighbor in the sample; base qualities were not kept.

Receptor amplification or capture employed RT-PCR. The listed sequencing device is Illumina HiSeq 2500. TCRdb trimmed the raw reads at Q25, called clones with MiXCR and kept productive beta chains. Every distinct CDR3 protein forms one entry, paired with its most common genes and DNA. The sample records about 780,000 distinct CDR3 sequences, approximately 18% of which are singletons. The ten largest make up 11% of the sample. Sequences MDHEN (CDR1) and SYDVKM (CDR2) are obtained from the germline V gene. The cysteine opens and the phenylalanine closes a CDR3 of 12 amino acids. This entry keeps only the CDR3 DNA: 36 bases, framed from base 1. Relative to germline, V is 8 bases shorter and J is 4 bases shorter, with 12 bases between their ends.

The chain is made from TRBV28 and TRBJ2-7; a weak D assignment points to TRBD1 (6 bases agree). Here the sequenced sample was PBMCs from blood, taken roughly 5 days after vaccination. The sequence came from a man in his fifties who received an inactivated influenza vaccine. Donor details come from another sample of the same person, matched by shared clones. CDR3 sequence: CASAGAGYEQYF. The sequence in DNA is TGTGCCAGCGCAGGGGCCGGGTACGAGCAGTACTTC.